Sequencing of this T cell receptor (beta chain) was carried out in a study of T cell changes during pregnancy in multiple sclerosis. Profiled with immunoSEQ multiplex PCR; TCRdb holds only in-frame clones, not every one. This sample has more than 50,000 clones, with 75% to 95% found just once. This clone was detected once. The sequenced sample was peripheral blood, obtained after pregnancy. This clonotype was sampled from a female donor in good health, enrolled as a control in a pregnancy study.

In DNA, the CDR3 is TGTGCCAGCAGCTTTGCTAGCGGGTTTACCTACGAGCAGTACTTC. It is translated as CASSFASGFTYEQYF. The genes are TRBV7-9 and TRBJ2-7; TRBD2 matches at 8 bases. The CDR3 has 15 residues. Germline V gives CDR1 SEHNR, CDR2 FQNEAQ (reference sequence). V trimming: 3 bases; J trimming: 2 bases; junction bases outside the gene matches: 6.